Relative to its sample, the clone carrying this T cell receptor (beta chain) is medium-sized. Its cognate antigen is unknown. Under the authors' procedure: The study built a papillary thyroid cancer distant-metastasis classifier from CDR3 differences across clinicopathological groups. TCRdb recomputed clones from the PCR reads via MiXCR. In this record, the V and J calls reflect TCRdb's handling and not the investigators' own analysis. The sample consists of about 23,000 clones, 20% to 30% of them appearing once. All patients were treatment-naive before thyroid surgery. This specimen comes from a study of metastatic and nonmetastatic thyroid tumors. Study-wide background: Repertoire data that came from the blood and tumor or nodule tissue of malignant and benign thyroid patients were compared. Findings of the study overall: The study reportedly found significantly higher TCR beta diversity in malignant thyroid tumors than benign nodules, in blood and tumor.

V was trimmed by 4 bases and J by 0 bases, leaving 5 bases between them. The CDR3 consists of 12 residues. Germline lookup yields CDR1 SGHRS and CDR2 YFSETQ. The chain links TRBV5-1 to TRBJ2-7; D gene uncertain. Sequencing used blood. This receptor was identified in a male donor with papillary thyroid cancer or a benign thyroid nodule (not recorded which). Some clones in this sample may be carry-over from other donors' samples. Written as DNA, the CDR3 is TGCGCCAGCAGCGCCTACTCCTACGAGCAGTACTTC. Translating gives CASSAYSYEQYF.